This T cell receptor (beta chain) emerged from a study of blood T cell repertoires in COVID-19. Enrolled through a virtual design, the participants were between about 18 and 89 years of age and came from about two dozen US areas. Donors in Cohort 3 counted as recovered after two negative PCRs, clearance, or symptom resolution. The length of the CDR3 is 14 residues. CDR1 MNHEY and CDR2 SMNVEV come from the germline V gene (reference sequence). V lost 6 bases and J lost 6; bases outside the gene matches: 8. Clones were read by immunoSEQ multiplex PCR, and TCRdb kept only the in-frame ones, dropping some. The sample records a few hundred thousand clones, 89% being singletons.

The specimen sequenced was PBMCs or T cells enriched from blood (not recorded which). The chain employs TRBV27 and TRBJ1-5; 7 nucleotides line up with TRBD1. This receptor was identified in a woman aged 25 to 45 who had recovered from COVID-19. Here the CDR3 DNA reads TGTGCCAGCAGATTGACAGGGTTACTTCAGCCCCAGCATTTT. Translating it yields CASRLTGLLQPQHF.